The rows below give T cell receptor beta chains drawn from one sample of a study of metastatic and nonmetastatic thyroid tumors. TCRdb re-called the PCR reads through MiXCR. The table shows about 82,000 clones, with 12% occurring only once. Sequenced sample: tumor tissue. The receptors originated from a female donor with papillary thyroid cancer or a benign thyroid nodule (not recorded which). Some clones in this sample may be carry-over from other donors' samples. The CDR3 runs from the conserved cysteine through the conserved F or W. A D gene is named only where the DNA matches it firmly. Part of the rows lack a size; the others show once, few, many or a class for expanded clones.

>TRBD2|many|TRBV5-1|TRBJ2-7
CASSLEASGGYEQYF
TGCGCCAGCAGCTTGGAAGCTAGCGGGGGCTACGAGCAGTACTTC
>TRBD2|many|TRBV28|TRBJ2-1
CASSMPTGTSGTDDNEQFF
TGTGCCAGCAGTATGCCGACCGGGACTAGCGGGACCGATGACAATGAGCAGTTCTTC
>-|many|TRBV5-1|TRBJ1-1
CASSSTWDRVSTEAFF
TGCGCCAGCAGCTCAACCTGGGACCGGGTTAGCACTGAAGCTTTCTTT
>-|many|TRBV7-9|TRBJ2-7
CASSLHQGYEQYF
TGTGCCAGCAGCTTACATCAGGGCTACGAGCAGTACTTC
>-|few|TRBV2|TRBJ1-5
CASSVAGRAGKNQPQHF
TGTGCCAGCAGTGTGGCTGGAAGGGCGGGTAAGAATCAGCCCCAGCATTTT
>-|many|TRBV10-3|TRBJ1-5
CAMRGFSNQPQHF
TGTGCCATGAGAGGGTTTAGCAATCAGCCCCAGCATTTT
>-|-|TRBV9|TRBJ2-2
CASSVVPGTGELFF
TGTGCCAGCAGCGTTGTCCCCGGGACCGGGGAGCTGTTTTTT
>TRBD1|-|TRBV25-1|TRBJ2-5
CDSSLGQGQEAQYF
TGTGACAGCAGTTTAGGACAGGGGCAAGAGGCCCAGTACTTC
>TRBD2|many|TRBV20-1|TRBJ2-4
CSASRDYNLAKNIQYF
TGCAGTGCTTCCCGGGACTATAATCTAGCCAAAAACATTCAGTACTTC
>-|-|TRBV5-4|TRBJ2-6
CASSLEVSGANVLTF
TGTGCCAGCAGCTTGGAGGTGTCTGGGGCCAACGTCCTGACTTTT
>TRBD2|many|TRBV12-3/TRBV12-4|TRBJ2-2
CASSLKRDAGELFF
TGTGCCAGCAGTTTGAAGCGGGATGCCGGGGAGCTGTTTTTT
>-|many|TRBV19|TRBJ2-7
CASSAPGLGSYEQYF
TGTGCCAGTAGTGCCCCGGGACTTGGCTCCTACGAGCAGTACTTC
>TRBD1|many|TRBV28|TRBJ1-6
CASTKGQLNSPLHF
TGTGCCAGCACAAAGGGACAGCTTAATTCACCCCTCCACTTT
>-|many|TRBV30|TRBJ1-5
CAWSRQEQGQPQHF
TGTGCCTGGAGTCGACAGGAGCAAGGTCAGCCCCAGCATTTT
>-|-|TRBV5-1|TRBJ2-7
CASSLGGLISFEQYF
TGCGCCAGCAGCTTGGGCGGGTTAATCTCCTTCGAGCAGTACTTC
>-|many|TRBV12-5|TRBJ1-6
CASGLGGGNSPLHF
TGTGCTAGTGGTTTAGGTGGAGGTAATTCACCCCTCCACTTT
>-|many|TRBV11-2|TRBJ2-5
CASSSQGETQYF
TGTGCCAGCAGCTCCCAGGGTGAGACCCAGTACTTC
>-|many|TRBV5-1|TRBJ1-1
CASSKHNTEAFF
TGCGCCAGCAGCAAACATAACACTGAAGCTTTCTTT
>-|few|TRBV7-9|TRBJ2-4
CASSLALLAAKNIQYF
TGTGCCAGCAGCTTAGCGCTGCTAGCCGCCAAAAACATTCAGTACTTC
>-|-|TRBV24-1|TRBJ2-5
CATSDFGETQYF
TGTGCCACCAGTGATTTTGGGGAGACCCAGTACTTC
>TRBD1|many|TRBV12-3/TRBV12-4|TRBJ2-5
CASSFAGGLETQYF
TGTGCCAGCAGTTTCGCAGGGGGCTTAGAGACCCAGTACTTC
>TRBD2|many|TRBV11-1|TRBJ2-3
CASSLWGEREGLDTQYF
TGTGCCAGCAGCTTATGGGGGGAGCGGGAGGGCCTGGATACGCAGTATTTT
>-|many|TRBV20-1|TRBJ2-2
CSARDRGPNTGELFF
TGCAGTGCTAGAGATCGCGGGCCGAACACCGGGGAGCTGTTTTTT
>-|-|TRBV27|TRBJ2-1
CASRESARHSGLNDQFF
TGTGCCAGCAGAGAGAGTGCCCGACACTCAGGGCTCAATGATCAGTTCTTC
>TRBD2|many|TRBV18|TRBJ2-1
CASSPAPGTSAYNEQFF
TGTGCCAGCTCACCAGCGCCCGGGACTAGCGCCTACAATGAGCAGTTCTTC
>TRBD2|many|TRBV20-1|TRBJ2-3
CSARNPGASGSYPDTQYF
TGCAGTGCTAGAAACCCCGGGGCTAGCGGTTCATATCCAGATACGCAGTATTTT
>-|many|TRBV13|TRBJ2-4
CASSLTSPPKNIQYF
TGTGCCAGCAGCTTGACTAGTCCCCCCAAAAACATTCAGTACTTC
>-|many|TRBV7-9|TRBJ2-1
CASSLGGADEQFF
TGTGCCAGCAGCTTAGGGGGAGCGGATGAGCAGTTCTTC
>-|many|TRBV9|TRBJ2-1
CASSVAPHGNVDEQFF
TGTGCCAGCAGCGTAGCCCCCCATGGTAATGTTGATGAGCAGTTCTTC
>TRBD2|many|TRBV11-3|TRBJ2-5
CASSFRGRVPETQYF
TGTGCCAGCAGCTTCCGCGGGAGGGTCCCAGAGACCCAGTACTTC
>TRBD1|few|TRBV28|TRBJ2-5
CASSHRGFGETQYF
TGTGCCAGCAGTCACAGGGGGTTCGGAGAGACCCAGTACTTC
>-|-|TRBV20-1|TRBJ2-3
CSALSRDTQYF
TGCAGTGCTCTAAGTAGAGATACGCAGTATTTT
>-|many|TRBV11-2|TRBJ1-1
CASSGYPAAWNTEAFF
TGTGCCAGCAGCGGGTATCCCGCTGCATGGAACACTGAAGCTTTCTTT
>-|few|TRBV12-3/TRBV12-4|TRBJ2-5
CASSPLWIGQETQYF
TGTGCCAGCAGTCCCCTTTGGATTGGGCAAGAGACCCAGTACTTC
>-|many|TRBV20-1|TRBJ1-4
CSASPRGFGEKLFF
TGCAGTGCTAGCCCACGAGGTTTTGGCGAAAAACTGTTTTTT
>TRBD1|many|TRBV29-1|TRBJ1-2
CSALRTGFYGYTF
TGCAGCGCCCTACGGACAGGGTTCTATGGCTACACCTTC
>-|many|TRBV5-1|TRBJ1-4
CASRDGTVNEKLFF
TGCGCCAGCAGGGACGGGACTGTAAATGAAAAACTGTTTTTT
>-|many|TRBV7-2|TRBJ2-7
CASSLGRQSYEQYF
TGTGCCAGCAGCTTAGGGCGACAGAGCTACGAGCAGTACTTC
>-|many|TRBV7-2|TRBJ2-7
CASSGNSFGYEQYF
TGTGCCAGCAGCGGAAACAGTTTCGGCTACGAGCAGTACTTC